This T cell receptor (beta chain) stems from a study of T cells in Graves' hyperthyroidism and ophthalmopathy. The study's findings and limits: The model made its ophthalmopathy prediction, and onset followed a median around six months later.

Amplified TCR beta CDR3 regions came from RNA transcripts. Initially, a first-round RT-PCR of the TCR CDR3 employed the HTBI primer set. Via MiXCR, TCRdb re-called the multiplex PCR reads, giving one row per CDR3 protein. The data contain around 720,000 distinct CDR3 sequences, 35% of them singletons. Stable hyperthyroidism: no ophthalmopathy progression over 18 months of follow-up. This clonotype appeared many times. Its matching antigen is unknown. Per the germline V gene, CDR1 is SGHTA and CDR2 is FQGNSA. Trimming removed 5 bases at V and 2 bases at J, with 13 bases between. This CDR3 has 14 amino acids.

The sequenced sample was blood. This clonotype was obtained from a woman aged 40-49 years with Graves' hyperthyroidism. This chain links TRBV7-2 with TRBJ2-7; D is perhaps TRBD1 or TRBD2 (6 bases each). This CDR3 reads CASSPGAGTYEQYF. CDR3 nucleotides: TGTGCCAGCAGCCCAGGGGCGGGAACCTACGAGCAGTACTTC.